This T cell receptor beta chain comes out of a study of blood T cell repertoires in COVID-19. Original handling: Amplification of reference gene primers was used by the study to estimate nucleated cell counts. TCRdb's table, derived via immunoSEQ multiplex PCR, lists solely in-frame clones and lacks some. The DNA was the basis for D and trimming; V, J and clone size are from that table. Of 40,000 to 55,000 clones listed, approximately 80% were seen once; the top ten hold around 19%. This clone was detected only a few times. This TCR came from a man between 65 and 85 years old with acute or convalescent COVID-19. Sequenced material: peripheral blood.

The CDR3 loop reads CASSLTGGTEAFF. CDR3 nucleotides: TGTGCCAGCAGCTTAACAGGGGGCACTGAAGCTTTCTTT. The rearrangement links TRBV7-8 to TRBJ1-1; TRBD1 matches at 8 bases. The V and J ends lost 2 bases and 4 bases, in that order; junction bases with no gene match: 0. This CDR3 is 13 amino acids long. The V gene's germline CDR1 is SGHVS and CDR2 FQNEAQ.